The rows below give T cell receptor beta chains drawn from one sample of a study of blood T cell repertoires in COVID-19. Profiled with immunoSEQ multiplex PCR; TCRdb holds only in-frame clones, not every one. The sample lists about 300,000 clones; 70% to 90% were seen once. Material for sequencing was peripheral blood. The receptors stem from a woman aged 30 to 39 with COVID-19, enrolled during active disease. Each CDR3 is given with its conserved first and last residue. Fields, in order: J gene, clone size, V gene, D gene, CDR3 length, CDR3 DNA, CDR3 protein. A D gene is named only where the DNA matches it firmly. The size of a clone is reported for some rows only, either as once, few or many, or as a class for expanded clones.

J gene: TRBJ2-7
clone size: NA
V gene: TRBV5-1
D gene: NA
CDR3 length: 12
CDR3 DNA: TGCGCCAGCAGCCTAAACCCCTACGAGCAGTACTTC
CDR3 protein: CASSLNPYEQYF

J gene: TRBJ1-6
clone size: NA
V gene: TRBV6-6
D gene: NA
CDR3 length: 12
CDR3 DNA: TGTGCCAGCAGTAATTCGAATTCACCCCTCCACTTT
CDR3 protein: CASSNSNSPLHF

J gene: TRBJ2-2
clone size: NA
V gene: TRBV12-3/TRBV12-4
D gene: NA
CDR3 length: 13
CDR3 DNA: TGTGCCAGCCAGCCGGGGGGCAACGGGGAGCTGTTTTTT
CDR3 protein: CASQPGGNGELFF

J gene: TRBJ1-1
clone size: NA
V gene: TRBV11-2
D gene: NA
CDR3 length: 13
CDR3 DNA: TGTGCCAGCAGCGAGCAGGGCAGCACTGAAGCTTTCTTT
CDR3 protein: CASSEQGSTEAFF

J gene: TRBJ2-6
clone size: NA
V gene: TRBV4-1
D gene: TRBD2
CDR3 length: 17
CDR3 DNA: TGCGCCAGCAGCCAAGTTCCGGGGGGTTCAGGGGCCAACGTCCTGACTTTC
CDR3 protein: CASSQVPGGSGANVLTF

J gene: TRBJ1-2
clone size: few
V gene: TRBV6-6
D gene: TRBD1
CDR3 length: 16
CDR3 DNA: TGTGCCAGCAGCCCCGACAGGGTATTCGCGTTCGTCGGCTACACCTTC
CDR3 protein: CASSPDRVFAFVGYTF

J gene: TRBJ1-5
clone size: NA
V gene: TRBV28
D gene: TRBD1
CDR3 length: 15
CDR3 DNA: TGTGCCAGCAGCAGGCCGACAGGGGGTGGGCAGCCCCAGCATTTT
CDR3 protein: CASSRPTGGGQPQHF

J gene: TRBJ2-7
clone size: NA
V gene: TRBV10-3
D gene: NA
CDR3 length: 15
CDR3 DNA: TGTGCCATCAGTGAAGGACAACTCTTGACCTACGAGCAGTACTTC
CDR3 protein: CAISEGQLLTYEQYF

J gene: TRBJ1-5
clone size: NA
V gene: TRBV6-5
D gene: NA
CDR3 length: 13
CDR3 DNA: TGTGCCAGCAAGGATGGGCGCAATCAGCCCCAGCATTTT
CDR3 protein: CASKDGRNQPQHF

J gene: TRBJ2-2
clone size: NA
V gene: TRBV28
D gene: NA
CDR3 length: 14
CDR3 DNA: TGTGCCAGCAGGGGACTGACGAACACCGGGGAGCTGTTTTTT
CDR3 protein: CASRGLTNTGELFF

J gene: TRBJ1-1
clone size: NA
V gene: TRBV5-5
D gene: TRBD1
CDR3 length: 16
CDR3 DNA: TGTGCCAGCAGCTTTTACTCGGGACAGGGAAACACTGAAGCTTTCTTT
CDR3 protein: CASSFYSGQGNTEAFF

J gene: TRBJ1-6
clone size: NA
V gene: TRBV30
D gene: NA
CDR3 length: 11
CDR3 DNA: TGTGCCTGGAGTGGTTCCCAGACCCTCCACTTT
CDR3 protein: CAWSGSQTLHF

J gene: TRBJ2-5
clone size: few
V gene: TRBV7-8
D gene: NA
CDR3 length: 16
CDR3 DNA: TGTGCCAGCAGCTTAGCGCGACGGGGAGGTATGGAGACCCAGTACTTC
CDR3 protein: CASSLARRGGMETQYF

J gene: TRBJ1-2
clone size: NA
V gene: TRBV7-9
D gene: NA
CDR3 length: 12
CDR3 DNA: TGTGCCAGCAGGGGCTCAGTGGTCGGCTACACCTTC
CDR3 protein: CASRGSVVGYTF

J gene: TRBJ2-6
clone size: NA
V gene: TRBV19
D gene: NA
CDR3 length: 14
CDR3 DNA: TGTGCCAGTAGCCGGTCTTCTGGGGCCAACGTCCTGACTTTC
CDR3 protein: CASSRSSGANVLTF

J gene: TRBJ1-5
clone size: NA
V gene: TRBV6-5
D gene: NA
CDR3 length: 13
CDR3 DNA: TGTGCCAGCAGATTAGAAAGCAATCAGCCCCAGCATTTT
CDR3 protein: CASRLESNQPQHF

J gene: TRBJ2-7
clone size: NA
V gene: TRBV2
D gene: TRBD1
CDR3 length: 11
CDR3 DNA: TGTGCCAGCAGTACAGGGGTTGAGCAGTACTTC
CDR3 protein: CASSTGVEQYF

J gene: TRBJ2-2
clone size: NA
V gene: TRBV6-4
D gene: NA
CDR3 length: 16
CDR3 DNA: TGTGCCAGCAGTGACTCCAGTCGGGGTAACACCGGGGAGCTGTTTTTT
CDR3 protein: CASSDSSRGNTGELFF

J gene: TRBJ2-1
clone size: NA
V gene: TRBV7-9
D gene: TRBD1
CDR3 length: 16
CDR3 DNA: TGTGCCAGCAGCTTATCGACCGGGACAGAGATCGGTGAGCAGTTCTTC
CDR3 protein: CASSLSTGTEIGEQFF

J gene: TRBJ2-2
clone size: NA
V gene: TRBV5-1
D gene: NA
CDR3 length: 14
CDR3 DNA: TGCGCCAGCAGCTTCGGGGGTGGAACCGGGGAGCTGTTTTTT
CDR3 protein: CASSFGGGTGELFF

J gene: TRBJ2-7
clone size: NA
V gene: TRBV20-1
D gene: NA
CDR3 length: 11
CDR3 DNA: TGCAGTGCCAGGCTAACCTACGAGCAGTACTTC
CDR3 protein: CSARLTYEQYF

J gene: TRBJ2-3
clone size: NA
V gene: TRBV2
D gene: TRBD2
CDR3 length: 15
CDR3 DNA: TGTGCCAGCAGTGTAGCACTAGCGGGGCCGGATACGCAGTATTTT
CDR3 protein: CASSVALAGPDTQYF

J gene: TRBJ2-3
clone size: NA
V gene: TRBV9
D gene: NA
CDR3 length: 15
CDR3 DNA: TGTGCCAGCAGCGGCGACAGATGGTGGGCAGATACGCAGTATTTT
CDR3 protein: CASSGDRWWADTQYF

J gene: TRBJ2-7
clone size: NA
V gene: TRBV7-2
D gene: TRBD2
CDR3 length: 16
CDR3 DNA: TGTGCCAGCAGCTTTCGGACTAGCGGGGGGACTTACGAGCAGTACTTC
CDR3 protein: CASSFRTSGGTYEQYF

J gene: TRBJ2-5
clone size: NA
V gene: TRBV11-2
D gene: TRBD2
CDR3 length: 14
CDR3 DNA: TGTGCCAGCAGCTTGACTAGCGGGGTTGAGACCCAGTACTTC
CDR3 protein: CASSLTSGVETQYF

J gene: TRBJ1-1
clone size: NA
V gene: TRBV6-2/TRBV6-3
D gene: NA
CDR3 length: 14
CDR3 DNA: TGTGCCAGCAGTTCTCTGAGGTTAGAAACTGAAGCTTTCTTT
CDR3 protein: CASSSLRLETEAFF

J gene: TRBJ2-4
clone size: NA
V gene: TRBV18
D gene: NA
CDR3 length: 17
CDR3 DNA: TGTGCCAGCTCACCACCGAGGTCTGGATTAGCCAAAAACATTCAGTACTTC
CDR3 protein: CASSPPRSGLAKNIQYF

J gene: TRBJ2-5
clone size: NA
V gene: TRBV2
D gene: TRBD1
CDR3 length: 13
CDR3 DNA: TGTGCCAGCAATGACAGGGCTGCAGAGACCCAGTACTTC
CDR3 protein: CASNDRAAETQYF

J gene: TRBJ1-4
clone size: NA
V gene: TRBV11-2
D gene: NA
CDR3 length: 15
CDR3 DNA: TGTGCCAGCAGCTATCAGGGTTCGGCTAATGAAAAACTGTTTTTT
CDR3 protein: CASSYQGSANEKLFF

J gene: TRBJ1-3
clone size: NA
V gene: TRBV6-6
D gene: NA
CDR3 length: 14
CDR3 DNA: TGTGCCAGCAGTTACTCACCCAGGGGTAACACCATATATTTT
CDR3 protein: CASSYSPRGNTIYF

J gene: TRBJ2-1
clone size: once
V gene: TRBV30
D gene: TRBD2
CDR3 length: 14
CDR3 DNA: TGTGCCTGGAGTGCTCTAGCGGGGTACAATGAGCAGTTCTTC
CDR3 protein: CAWSALAGYNEQFF

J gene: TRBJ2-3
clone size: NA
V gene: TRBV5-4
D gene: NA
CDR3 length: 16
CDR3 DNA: TGTGCCAGCAGCTTCGGAGGGGGGGTTAGCACAGATACGCAGTATTTT
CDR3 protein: CASSFGGGVSTDTQYF

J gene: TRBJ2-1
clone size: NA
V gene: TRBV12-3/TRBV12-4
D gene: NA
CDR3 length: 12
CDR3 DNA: TGTGCCAGCAGGAGGGAAAGCAATGAGCAGTTCTTC
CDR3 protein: CASRRESNEQFF

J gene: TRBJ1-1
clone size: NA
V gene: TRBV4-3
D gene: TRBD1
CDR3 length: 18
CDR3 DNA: TGCGCCAGCAGCCAAGACACCGCCCGGGACAGGGGGCCCACTGAAGCTTTCTTT
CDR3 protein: CASSQDTARDRGPTEAFF

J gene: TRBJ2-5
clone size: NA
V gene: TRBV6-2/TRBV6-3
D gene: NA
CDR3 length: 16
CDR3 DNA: TGTGCCAGCAGTTATTTGAGAGATTTACTTCAAGAGACCCAGTACTTC
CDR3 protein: CASSYLRDLLQETQYF

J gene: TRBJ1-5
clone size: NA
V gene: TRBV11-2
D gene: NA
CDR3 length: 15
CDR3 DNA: TGTGCCAGCAGCTTAGATCCTCGGGGGAGTCAGCCCCAGCATTTT
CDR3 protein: CASSLDPRGSQPQHF

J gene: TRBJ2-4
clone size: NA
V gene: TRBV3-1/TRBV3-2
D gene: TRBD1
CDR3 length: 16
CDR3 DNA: TGTGCCAGCAGCCCAGGGGGCAGGGTGGCCAAAAACATTCAGTACTTC
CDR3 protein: CASSPGGRVAKNIQYF

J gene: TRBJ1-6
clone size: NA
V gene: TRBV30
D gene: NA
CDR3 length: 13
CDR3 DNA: TGTGCCTCACAGGAGAGCTATAATTCACCCCTCCACTTT
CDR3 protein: CASQESYNSPLHF

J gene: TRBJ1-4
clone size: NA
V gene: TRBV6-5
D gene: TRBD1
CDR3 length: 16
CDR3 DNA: TGTGCCAGCAGTTACTCGGCAGGGGGCGCAGGAGAAAAACTGTTTTTT
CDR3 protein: CASSYSAGGAGEKLFF

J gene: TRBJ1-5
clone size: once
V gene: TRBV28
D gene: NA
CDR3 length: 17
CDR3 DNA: TGTGCCAGCAGACCCGTTATTTTGCGGGATCGGGGTCAGCCCCAGCATTTT
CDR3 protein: CASRPVILRDRGQPQHF

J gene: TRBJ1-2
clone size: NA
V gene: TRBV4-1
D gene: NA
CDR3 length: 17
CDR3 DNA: TGCGCCAGCAGCCAAGACCAATTACAGGGTTTTAACTATGGCTACACCTTC
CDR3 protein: CASSQDQLQGFNYGYTF

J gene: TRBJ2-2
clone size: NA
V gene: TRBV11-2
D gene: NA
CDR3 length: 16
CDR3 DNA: TGTGCCAGCAGCTCCACCGCGGGAACGAACACCGGGGAGCTGTTTTTT
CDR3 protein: CASSSTAGTNTGELFF

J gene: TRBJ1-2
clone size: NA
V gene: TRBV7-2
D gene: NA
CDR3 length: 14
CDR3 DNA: TGTGCCAGCAGCCCCTTACAGGGAAGCTATGGCTACACCTTC
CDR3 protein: CASSPLQGSYGYTF

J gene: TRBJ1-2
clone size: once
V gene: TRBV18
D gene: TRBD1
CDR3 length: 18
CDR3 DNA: TGTGCCAGCTCTCGACGTGGACAGGGGTCGAAAGCTAACTATGGCTACACCTTC
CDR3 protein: CASSRRGQGSKANYGYTF

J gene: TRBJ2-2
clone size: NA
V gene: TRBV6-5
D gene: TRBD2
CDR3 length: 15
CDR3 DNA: TGTGCCAGCAGACCGGGACTAGCGAACACCGGGGAGCTGTTTTTT
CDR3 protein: CASRPGLANTGELFF

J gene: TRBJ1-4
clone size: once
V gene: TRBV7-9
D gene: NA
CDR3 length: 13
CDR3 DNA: TGTGCCAGTCGCGGGCAGGCTAATGAAAAACTGTTTTTT
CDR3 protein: CASRGQANEKLFF

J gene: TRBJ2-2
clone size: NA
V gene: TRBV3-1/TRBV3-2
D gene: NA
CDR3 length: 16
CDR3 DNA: TGTGCCAGCAGCCAAGATACATCCGCGAACACCGGGGAGCTGTTTTTT
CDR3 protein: CASSQDTSANTGELFF

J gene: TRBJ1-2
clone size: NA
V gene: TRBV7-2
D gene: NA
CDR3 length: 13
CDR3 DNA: TGTGCCAGCAGCCCGCGGGGAGCCTATGGCTACACCTTC
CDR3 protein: CASSPRGAYGYTF

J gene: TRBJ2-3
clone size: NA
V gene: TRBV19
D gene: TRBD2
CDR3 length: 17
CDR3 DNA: TGTGCCAGTAGTACTTCACGGACTAGCGGGGGGGCAGATACGCAGTATTTT
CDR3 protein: CASSTSRTSGGADTQYF

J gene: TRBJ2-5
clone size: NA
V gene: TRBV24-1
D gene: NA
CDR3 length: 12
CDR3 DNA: TGTGCCACCAGTGATTGGCAGGAGACCCAGTACTTC
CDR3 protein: CATSDWQETQYF

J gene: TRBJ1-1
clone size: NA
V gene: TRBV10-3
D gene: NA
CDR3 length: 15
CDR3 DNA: TGTGCCATCAGTGGTCGAGGAGGATGGAACACTGAAGCTTTCTTT
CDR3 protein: CAISGRGGWNTEAFF

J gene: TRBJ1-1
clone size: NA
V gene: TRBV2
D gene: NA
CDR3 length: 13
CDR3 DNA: TGTGCCAGCAGTGAAACGGTAAACACTGAAGCTTTCTTT
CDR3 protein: CASSETVNTEAFF

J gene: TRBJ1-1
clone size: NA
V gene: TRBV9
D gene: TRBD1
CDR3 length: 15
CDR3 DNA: TGTGCCAGCAGCCTCCACGAACAGGGGAGAACTGAAGCTTTCTTT
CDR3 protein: CASSLHEQGRTEAFF

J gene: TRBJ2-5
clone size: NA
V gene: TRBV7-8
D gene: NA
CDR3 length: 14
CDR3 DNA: TGTGCCAGCAGAGTAGAGGCTATCCAAGAGACCCAGTACTTC
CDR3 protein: CASRVEAIQETQYF

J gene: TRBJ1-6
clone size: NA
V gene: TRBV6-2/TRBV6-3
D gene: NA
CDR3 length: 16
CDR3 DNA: TGTGCCAGCAGTTCCCCACCCTGGCCAGGGGATTCACCCCTCCACTTT
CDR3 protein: CASSSPPWPGDSPLHF

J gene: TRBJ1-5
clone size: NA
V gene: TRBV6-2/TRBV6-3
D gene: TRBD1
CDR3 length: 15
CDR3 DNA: TGTGCCAGCAGTCACCACAGGGGGTTCAATCAGCCCCAGCATTTT
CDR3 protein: CASSHHRGFNQPQHF